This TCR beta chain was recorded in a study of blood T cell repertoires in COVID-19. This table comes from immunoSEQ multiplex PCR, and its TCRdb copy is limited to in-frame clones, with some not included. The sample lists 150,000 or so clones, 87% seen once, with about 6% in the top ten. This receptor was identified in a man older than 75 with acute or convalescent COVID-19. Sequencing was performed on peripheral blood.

CDR3 amino acids: CASSPGSVGYTF. CDR3 coding DNA: TGTGCCAGCAGTCCAGGGTCGGTCGGCTACACCTTC. This chain links TRBV12-3 or TRBV12-4 with TRBJ1-2; D may be TRBD1 (5 bases). V was shortened by 5 bases and J by 8 bases, with 12 bases between the two germline ends. This CDR3 region has 12 residues.